The 31 T cell receptor beta chains below were found in one sample sequenced in a study of shared clonotypes between healthy human individuals. The table came from immunoSEQ multiplex PCR; TCRdb's copy has only in-frame clones and leaves some out. The sample carries around 990,000 clones, about 80% recorded once. The sequencing sample was made of memory CD4+ T cells from PBMCs. Subset indicated: CD45RA-negative fraction. The receptors here all came from a man aged 18 to 29 in good health. Some clones in this sample may be carry-over from other donors' samples.

The chain carries TRBV29-1 and TRBJ1-2; 7 nucleotides align to TRBD1. V lost 4 bases, J lost 4 bases, and 3 bases stayed unmatched. Germline CDR1 reads SQVTM; CDR2 reads ANQGSEA. This CDR3 is built from 12 residues. CDR3 loop: CSVVGTAYGYTF. CDR3 nucleotides: TGCAGCGTTGTCGGGACAGCCTATGGCTACACCTTC.

The V gene is TRBV5-1, the J gene TRBJ1-4; D perhaps matches TRBD1 (6 bases). The CDR3 consists of 15 residues. V gave up 0 bases and J gave up 7 bases, with 13 bases separating them. Germline CDR1 is SGHRS and CDR2 is YFSETQ. The CDR3 bases are TGCGCCAGCAGCTTGGCACGGGGGCACGGTGAAAAACTGTTTTTT. The encoded protein is CASSLARGHGEKLFF.

This clone was seen once. J is TRBJ1-2 and V is TRBV6-1, with D possibly matching TRBD1 (6 bases). The V and J ends lost 6 bases and 3 bases respectively, with 14 bases between them. There are 14 residues in the CDR3. CDR1 and CDR2 from the germline V gene are MNHNS and SASEGT. The CDR3 region has the DNA TGTGCCAGCAGCCCGCCGTGGGGGCACTATGGCTACACCTTC. This gives the protein CASSPPWGHYGYTF.

This rearrangement joins TRBV15 to TRBJ2-7, with D unresolved. This CDR3 is 15 amino acids long. Looked up from germline, CDR1 is LNHNV and CDR2 is YYDKDF (reference sequence). V was pared by 1 base and J by 3 bases, with 13 bases between. The CDR3 protein is CATSRVPESSYEQYF. The CDR3 coding sequence is TGTGCCACCAGCAGAGTGCCAGAATCCAGCTACGAGCAGTACTTC.

The rearrangement joins TRBV2 to TRBJ2-4, with a possible D match to TRBD2 (6 bases). The CDR3 loop spans 12 amino acids. Per the germline V gene, CDR1 is SNHLY and CDR2 is FYNNEI. Trimming cost V 2 bases and J 12 bases, with 11 bases left between them. CDR3: CASSESRGGQYF. In DNA form, the CDR3 reads TGTGCCAGCAGTGAATCTCGGGGAGGTCAGTACTTC.

The chain uses TRBV6-5 and TRBJ2-3; D assignment may be TRBD1 or TRBD2 (6 bases each). Trimming removed 6 bases at V and 6 bases at J, with 10 bases between. CDR3 length: 12 residues. Germline V CDR1 and CDR2: MNHEY, SVGAGI. This CDR3 reads CASRPGGDTQYF. The DNA of the CDR3 is TGTGCCAGCAGGCCCGGGGGCGATACGCAGTATTTT.

V and J are TRBV7-2 and TRBJ2-2, with 11 bases lining up with TRBD2. The CDR3 sequence is 18 residues long. V shed 5 bases and J 0 bases; nucleotides not matched to a gene: 8. Per germline, CDR1 SGHTA and CDR2 FQGNSA. The CDR3 DNA reads TGTGCCAGCAGCCCCCCTCCGGGACTAGCGGCGAACACCGGGGAGCTGTTTTTT. This translates into CASSPPPGLAANTGELFF.

Turning to this clone: In the same sample, other DNA sequences code for this CDR3. The chain combines TRBV18 with TRBJ1-1; perhaps TRBD1 as D (6 bases). V was clipped by 2 bases and J by 5 bases, with 9 bases between them. The CDR3 extends over 13 amino acids. Per germline, CDR1 KGHSH and CDR2 LQKENI. This CDR3 reads CASSPNRDTEAFF. CDR3 in DNA: TGTGCCAGCTCACCAAACAGGGATACTGAAGCTTTCTTT.

This clone was detected only once. The rearrangement uses TRBV18 and TRBJ2-1; the match to TRBD2 covers 7 bases. The CDR3 sequence is 15 residues long. CDR1 KGHSH and CDR2 LQKENI come from the germline V gene. V gave up 7 bases and J gave up 0 bases; unmatched junction bases: 6. CDR3 amino acids: CASLAGPSSYNEQFF. The CDR3 coding sequence is TGTGCCAGCTTAGCGGGCCCGAGCTCCTACAATGAGCAGTTCTTC.

The chain couples TRBV30 to TRBJ1-4; D is unresolved. Germline loops: CDR1 GTSNPN, CDR2 SVGIG (reference sequence). Trimming removed 1 base at V and 7 bases at J, with 10 bases between. This CDR3 is built from 13 residues. The chain's CDR3 is CAWSGRAGEKLFF. In nucleotides, the CDR3 is TGTGCCTGGAGTGGACGGGCTGGTGAAAAACTGTTTTTT. The full variable domain, rest sourced from reference TRBV30 and TRBJ1-4, is SQTIHQWPATLVQPVGSPLSLECTVEGTSNPNLYWYRQAAGRGLQLLFYSVGIGQISSEVPQNLSASRPQDRQFILSSKKLLLSDSGFYLCAWSGRAGEKLFFGSGTQLSVL.

The V gene is TRBV18, the J gene TRBJ2-1; TRBD1 matches 8 bases. The CDR3 runs 16 residues. After removal of 3 bases from V and 0 bases from J, the junction contained 4 bases not matched to a gene. CDR1 is KGHSH and CDR2 is LQKENI in the germline V gene. CDR3 loop: CASSPSGQVSYNEQFF. The DNA of the CDR3 is TGTGCCAGCTCACCCTCGGGACAGGTCTCCTACAATGAGCAGTTCTTC.

This clone was counted only a few times. The V and J genes are TRBV14 and TRBJ2-1; 9 bases map to TRBD2. V dropped 3 bases and J dropped 8; count of bases not matched to a gene: 8. The CDR3 covers 15 residues. Per the germline V gene, CDR1 is SGHDN and CDR2 is FVKESK. The CDR3 sequence: CASSQFSGRNHEQFF. CDR3 bases: TGTGCCAGCAGCCAGTTTAGCGGGAGAAATCATGAGCAGTTCTTC.

This clone appeared a few times. This rearrangement joins TRBV28 to TRBJ2-7, with D uncertain. Per germline, CDR1 MDHEN and CDR2 SYDVKM. Between the trimmed V and J ends, which lost 6 bases and 7 bases, there was a span of 19 bases. This CDR3 has 14 amino acids. CDR3 DNA: TGTGCCAGCAGCATACAGAATCCTAAGAGGGAGCAGTACTTC. It codes for CASSIQNPKREQYF.

V gene TRBV4-1 combines with J gene TRBJ1-3; no firm D call. CDR1 MGHRA and CDR2 YSYEKL come from the germline V gene. With 1 base removed from V and 3 bases from J, the gap between germline ends came to 4 bases. CDR3 length equals 13 residues. For the CDR3, the DNA is TGCGCCAGCAGCCAAGTCGGTGGAAACACCATATATTTT. Residues: CASSQVGGNTIYF.

The rearrangement uses TRBV7-9 and TRBJ1-2; D uncertain. The CDR3 contains 16 residues. Germline V gives CDR1 SEHNR, CDR2 FQNEAQ (reference sequence). Trimming stripped 2 bases from V and 2 bases from J, with 15 bases between. The CDR3 is CASSLRRGPGNYGYTF. For the CDR3, the DNA is TGTGCCAGCAGCTTAAGAAGAGGGCCGGGGAACTATGGCTACACCTTC.

V and J are TRBV6-1 and TRBJ2-7, with unresolved D. The V gene's germline CDR1 is MNHNS and CDR2 SASEGT. The V end was cut by 10 bases, the J end by 4 bases, with 20 bases between. CDR3 length: 14 amino acids. As DNA, the CDR3 is TGTGCCACCTGTGAACCTGGTCTTGCTTACGAGCAGTACTTC. Translated, it gives CATCEPGLAYEQYF.

The rearrangement uses TRBV6-1 and TRBJ2-7, with a weak D call TRBD2 (7 bases). Trimming left V 6 bases short and J 3 bases short, with 18 bases between. The length of the CDR3 is 15 residues. Germline CDR1 and CDR2: MNHNS and SASEGT. This CDR3 is CASRGRDMARYEQYF. In nucleotides, the CDR3 is TGTGCCAGCAGGGGGAGGGACATGGCACGCTACGAGCAGTACTTC.

As to this clone: Other nucleotide sequences in the sample specify the same CDR3. V and J are TRBV4-3 and TRBJ1-3; D unresolved. The CDR3 contains 15 residues. Germline values: CDR1 LGHNA, CDR2 YSLEER. V was clipped by 1 base and J by 0 bases, with 7 bases between them. The CDR3 coding sequence is TGCGCCAGCAGCCAAGGGCCGGGCTCTGGAAACACCATATATTTT. As protein: CASSQGPGSGNTIYF.

The chain carries TRBV18 and TRBJ2-2; D is ambiguous. Germline values: CDR1 KGHSH, CDR2 LQKENI. Trimming shortened V by 3 bases and J by 4 bases, and 15 bases separated the two germline ends. This CDR3 is 16 amino acids long. CDR3 sequence: CASSPVLRQTTGELFF. The DNA for the CDR3 is TGTGCCAGCTCACCGGTTCTGAGACAAACCACCGGGGAGCTGTTTTTT. Full variable domain (missing parts from reference TRBV18 and TRBJ2-2): NAGVMQNPRHLVRRRGQEARLRCSPMKGHSHVYWYRQLPEEGLKFMVYLQKENIIDESGMPKERFSAEFPKEGPSILRIQQVVRGDSAAYFCASSPVLRQTTGELFFGEGSRLTVL.

This chain connects TRBV18 to TRBJ2-1; 10 bases line up with TRBD2. The CDR3 runs 15 residues. V shed 2 bases, J shed 6 bases, and the junction held 4 bases outside the gene matches. Germline values: CDR1 KGHSH, CDR2 LQKENI. CDR3 DNA: TGTGCCAGCTCACCAGTAGCGGGAGGTGGCAATGAGCAGTTCTTC. Protein sequence: CASSPVAGGGNEQFF.

The chain uses TRBV4-3 and TRBJ2-1; the D is unclear. The CDR3 has 14 residues. CDR1 is LGHNA and CDR2 is YSLEER in the germline V gene. The germline V and J ends were trimmed by 2 bases and 6 bases, with 11 bases remaining between them. In DNA, the CDR3 is TGCGCCAGCAGCCAACGAGGAATCGTCAATGAGCAGTTCTTC. Translation gives CASSQRGIVNEQFF.

About this clone: A far larger clone is a single base away, which makes a read error likely. The chain uses TRBV7-8 and TRBJ1-2; no clear D gene. V dropped 5 bases and J dropped 2 bases, with 6 bases sitting between them. The germline CDR1 and CDR2 sequences are SGHVS and FQNEAQ. The CDR3 spans 12 residues. This CDR3 is CASSAGNYGYTF. DNA for the CDR3: TGTGCCAGCAGCGCCGGGAACTATGGCTACACCTTC.

The rearrangement joins TRBV27 to TRBJ2-3; D might be TRBD2 (5 bases). This CDR3 spans 19 amino acids. With 0 bases removed from V and 2 bases from J, the gap between germline ends came to 21 bases. Germline V gene sequence: CDR1 MNHEY, CDR2 SMNVEV (reference sequence). CDR3 sequence (DNA): TGTGCCAGCAGTTTATCCCGACGGAGTGTCCGGGGAAACACAGATACGCAGTATTTT. This gives the protein CASSLSRRSVRGNTDTQYF.

V is TRBV18 and J is TRBJ1-1; the D is unclear. The germline V gene encodes CDR1 KGHSH and CDR2 LQKENI. V was trimmed by 2 bases and J by 1 base, leaving 11 bases between them. The CDR3 runs 15 residues. CDR3 nucleotides: TGTGCCAGCTCACCAAGGTACTATAAGAACACTGAAGCTTTCTTT. It codes for CASSPRYYKNTEAFF. Full variable domain (remainder filled in from reference TRBV18 and TRBJ1-1): NAGVMQNPRHLVRRRGQEARLRCSPMKGHSHVYWYRQLPEEGLKFMVYLQKENIIDESGMPKERFSAEFPKEGPSILRIQQVVRGDSAAYFCASSPRYYKNTEAFFGQGTRLTVV.

The chain joins TRBV29-1 to TRBJ2-7; 7 nucleotides line up with TRBD1. The CDR3 spans 13 residues. Per the germline V gene, CDR1 is SQVTM and CDR2 is ANQGSEA. J gave up 1 base and V 6 bases, and 6 bases lay outside the gene matches. This CDR3 is CSVGDRASYEQYF. The CDR3 nucleotides are TGCAGCGTCGGTGACAGGGCATCCTACGAGCAGTACTTC.

A single count supports this clone. The chain recombines TRBV18 with TRBJ2-7; D is possibly TRBD2 (6 bases). The CDR3 totals 14 residues. Trimming took 3 bases from V and 6 from J, leaving 15 bases between them. Germline V gives CDR1 KGHSH, CDR2 LQKENI. The CDR3 here is CASSPQTSFSEQYF. Written as DNA, the CDR3 is TGTGCCAGCTCACCCCAGACTAGTTTTAGCGAGCAGTACTTC.

This clone was recorded a few times. This chain joins TRBV18 and TRBJ1-1; D is uncertain. V was trimmed by 1 base and J by 7 bases, leaving 10 bases between them. CDR3 length: 13 amino acids. Germline CDR1 KGHSH, CDR2 LQKENI. The CDR3 DNA reads TGTGCCAGCTCACCACAGGGATTTGATGAAGCTTTCTTT. It specifies CASSPQGFDEAFF.

The chain links TRBV9 to TRBJ1-3; possibly TRBD1 for D (6 bases). The V and J ends lost 7 bases and 0 bases respectively, with 14 bases between them. Germline V gives CDR1 SGDLS, CDR2 YYNGEE. This CDR3 has 15 residues. CDR3 sequence: CASGGEGRSGNTIYF. CDR3 DNA: TGTGCCAGCGGGGGCGAGGGGCGCTCTGGAAACACCATATATTTT.

CDR3 loop: CASSSQTSGELFF. CDR3 DNA sequence: TGCGCCAGCAGCTCGCAGACGTCCGGGGAGCTGTTTTTT. V gene TRBV5-1 combines with J gene TRBJ2-2; D is ambiguous. The CDR3 covers 13 residues. Germline V gives CDR1 SGHRS, CDR2 YFSETQ. Trimming took off 3 bases at V and 6 bases at J, with 9 bases between the two ends.

The V and J genes are TRBV29-1 and TRBJ2-3; TRBD1 aligns across 8 bases. Trimming cost V 7 bases and J 5 bases; bases outside gene matches: 2. From germline, CDR1 is SQVTM and CDR2 ANQGSEA. CDR3 length: 11 residues. This CDR3 reads CSATGGDTQYF. Written as DNA, the CDR3 is TGCAGCGCTACAGGGGGAGATACGCAGTATTTT.

The chain uses TRBV18 and TRBJ2-7, with D perhaps TRBD1 (5 bases). Trimming took 0 bases from V and 1 from J, leaving 10 bases between them. The CDR3 contains 15 residues. The germline V gene has CDR1 KGHSH and CDR2 LQKENI. CDR3: CASSPPGQRSYEQYF. The CDR3 DNA sequence: TGTGCCAGCTCACCACCGGGGCAGAGATCCTACGAGCAGTACTTC.